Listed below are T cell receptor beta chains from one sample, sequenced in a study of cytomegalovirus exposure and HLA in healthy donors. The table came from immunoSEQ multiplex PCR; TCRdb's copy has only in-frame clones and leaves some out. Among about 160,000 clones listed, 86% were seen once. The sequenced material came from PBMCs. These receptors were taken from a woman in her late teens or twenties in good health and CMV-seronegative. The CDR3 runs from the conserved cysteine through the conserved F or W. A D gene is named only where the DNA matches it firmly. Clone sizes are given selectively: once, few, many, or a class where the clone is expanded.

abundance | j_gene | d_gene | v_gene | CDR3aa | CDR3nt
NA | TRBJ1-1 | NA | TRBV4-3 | CASSHNPNTEAFF | TGCGCCAGCAGTCACAACCCGAACACTGAAGCTTTCTTT
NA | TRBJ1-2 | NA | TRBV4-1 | CASSPMGRDLRNYGYTF | TGCGCCAGCAGCCCCATGGGGAGGGACCTACGTAACTATGGCTACACCTTC
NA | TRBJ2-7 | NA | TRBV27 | CASSASRGAPSYEQYF | TGTGCCAGCAGTGCTTCCCGGGGTGCTCCTTCCTACGAGCAGTACTTC
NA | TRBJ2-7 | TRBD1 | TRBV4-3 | CASSQDRGLINEQYF | TGCGCCAGCAGCCAAGACAGGGGGCTGATTAACGAGCAGTACTTC
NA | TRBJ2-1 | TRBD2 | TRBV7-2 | CASSAGTSGLYNEQFF | TGTGCCAGCAGCGCCGGGACTAGCGGGCTTTACAATGAGCAGTTCTTC
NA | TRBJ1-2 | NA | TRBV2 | CASSEIPLYGYTF | TGTGCCAGCAGTGAAATCCCTCTCTATGGCTACACCTTC
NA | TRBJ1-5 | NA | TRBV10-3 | CAISESAAEGDQPQHF | TGTGCCATCAGTGAGTCGGCGGCGGAAGGGGATCAGCCCCAGCATTTT
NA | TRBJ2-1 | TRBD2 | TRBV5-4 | CASSLRTSGHNEQFF | TGTGCCAGCAGTCTTCGGACTAGCGGCCACAATGAGCAGTTCTTC
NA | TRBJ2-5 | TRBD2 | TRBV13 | CASSPPGLAVQETQYF | TGTGCCAGCAGCCCTCCGGGACTAGCGGTTCAAGAGACCCAGTACTTC
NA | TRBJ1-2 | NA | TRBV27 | CASSLKGVRGYGYTF | TGTGCCAGCAGTTTAAAGGGGGTTCGGGGCTATGGCTACACCTTC
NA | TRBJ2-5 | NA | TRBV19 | CASAYVVQETQYF | TGTGCCAGTGCCTATGTGGTACAAGAGACCCAGTACTTC
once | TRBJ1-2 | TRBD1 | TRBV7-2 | CASSSRDRFYGYTF | TGTGCCAGCAGCTCCCGGGACAGGTTTTATGGCTACACCTTC
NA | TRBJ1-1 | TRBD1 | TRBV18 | CASSPQGANTEAFF | TGTGCCAGCTCACCACAGGGGGCTAACACTGAAGCTTTCTTT
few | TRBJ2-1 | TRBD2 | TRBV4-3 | CASSQHASGSRERDNEQFF | TGCGCCAGCAGCCAACACGCTAGCGGGAGTAGAGAGAGGGACAATGAGCAGTTCTTC
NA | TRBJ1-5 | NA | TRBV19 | CASSIPHSGGNQPQHF | TGTGCCAGTAGTATTCCCCACTCAGGGGGCAATCAGCCCCAGCATTTT
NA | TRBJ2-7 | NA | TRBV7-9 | CASSSPPDYYEQYF | TGTGCCAGCAGCTCCCCACCTGACTACTACGAGCAGTACTTC
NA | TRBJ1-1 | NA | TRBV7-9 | CASSLASRNTEAFF | TGTGCCAGCAGCTTAGCGTCGAGGAACACTGAAGCTTTCTTT
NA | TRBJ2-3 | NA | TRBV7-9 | CASSSAEWQYF | TGTGCCAGCAGCTCCGCCGAGTGGCAGTATTTT
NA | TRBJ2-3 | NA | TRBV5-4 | CASSLFRDTQYF | TGTGCCAGCAGCTTATTTCGGGATACGCAGTATTTT
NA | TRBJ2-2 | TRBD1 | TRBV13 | CASSPNRGINTGELFF | TGTGCCAGCAGCCCAAACAGGGGGATAAACACCGGGGAGCTGTTTTTT
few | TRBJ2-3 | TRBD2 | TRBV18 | CASSPQAPSGGLLDTQYF | TGTGCCAGCTCTCCTCAGGCCCCTAGCGGGGGTTTATTAGATACGCAGTATTTT
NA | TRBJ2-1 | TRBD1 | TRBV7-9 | CASSGRIGGQSSYNEQFF | TGTGCCAGCAGCGGACGGATAGGGGGACAGAGCTCCTACAATGAGCAGTTCTTC
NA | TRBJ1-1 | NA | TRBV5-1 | CASKGDPMNTEAFF | TGCGCCAGCAAAGGGGATCCTATGAACACTGAAGCTTTCTTT
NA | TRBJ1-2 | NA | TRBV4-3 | CASSLGSPIKGNYGYTF | TGCGCCAGCAGCCTGGGGTCCCCGATAAAGGGGAACTATGGCTACACCTTC
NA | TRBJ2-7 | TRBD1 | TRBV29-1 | CSVGRGTGALPLSSYEQYF | TGCAGCGTTGGCAGGGGGACAGGCGCTCTACCATTGAGCTCCTACGAGCAGTACTTC
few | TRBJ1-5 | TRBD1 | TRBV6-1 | CASSEGWTGNQPQHF | TGTGCCAGCAGTGAAGGGTGGACAGGGAATCAGCCCCAGCATTTT
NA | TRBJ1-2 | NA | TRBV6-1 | CASSAWRGGEGYTF | TGTGCCAGCAGTGCGTGGAGGGGCGGCGAAGGCTACACCTTC
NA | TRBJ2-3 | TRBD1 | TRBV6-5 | CASSRLTGGTDTQYF | TGTGCCAGCAGTCGACTGACAGGGGGCACAGATACGCAGTATTTT
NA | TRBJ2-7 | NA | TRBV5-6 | CASSSGLKAYEQYF | TGTGCCAGCAGTTCGGGACTTAAAGCCTACGAGCAGTACTTC
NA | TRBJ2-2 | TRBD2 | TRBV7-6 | CASSLTRSGTSSSGELFF | TGTGCCAGCAGCTTAACCCGATCCGGGACTAGCTCTTCCGGGGAGCTGTTTTTT
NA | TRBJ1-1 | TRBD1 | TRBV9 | CASSETGGRGTEAFF | TGTGCCAGCAGCGAGACAGGGGGCCGGGGCACTGAAGCTTTCTTT
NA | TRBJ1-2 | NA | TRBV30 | CAWSRGGNGYTF | TGTGCCTGGAGTCGAGGGGGAAATGGCTACACCTTC
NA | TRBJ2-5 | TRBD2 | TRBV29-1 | CSVRRRLGLAGQETQYF | TGCAGCGTCCGTCGGCGTTTAGGACTAGCGGGCCAAGAGACCCAGTACTTC
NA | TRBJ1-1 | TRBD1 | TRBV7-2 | CASSTGDRQLNTEAFF | TGTGCCAGCAGCACAGGGGATCGACAGCTGAACACTGAAGCTTTCTTT
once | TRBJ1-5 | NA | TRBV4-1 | CASSHRMRDQPQHF | TGCGCCAGCAGCCACCGAATGAGGGATCAGCCCCAGCATTTT
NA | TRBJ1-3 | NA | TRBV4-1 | CASSQAGNTIYF | TGCGCCAGCAGCCAAGCGGGAAACACCATATATTTT
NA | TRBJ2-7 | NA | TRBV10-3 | CAIRPPGEGYEQYF | TGTGCCATCAGGCCACCGGGAGAGGGGTACGAGCAGTACTTC
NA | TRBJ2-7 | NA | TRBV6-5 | CASCPTLSSHEQYF | TGTGCCAGCTGCCCCACTCTAAGTTCCCACGAGCAGTACTTC
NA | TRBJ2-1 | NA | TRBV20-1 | CSGGTNEQFF | TGCAGTGGTGGCACCAATGAGCAGTTCTTC
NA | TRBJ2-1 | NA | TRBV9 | CASSVGTVDEQFF | TGTGCCAGCAGCGTAGGGACTGTCGATGAGCAGTTCTTC
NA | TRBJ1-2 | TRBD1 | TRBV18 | CASSIPTKGAVEGGYTF | TGTGCCAGCTCAATCCCTACGAAGGGGGCGGTAGAAGGTGGCTACACCTTC
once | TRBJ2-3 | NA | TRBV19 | CASSMGWQGSDTQYF | TGTGCCAGTAGTATGGGGTGGCAGGGATCAGATACGCAGTATTTT
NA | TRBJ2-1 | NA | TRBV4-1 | CASSPGVAGSSYNEQFF | TGCGCCAGCAGCCCCGGGGTCGCGGGAAGCTCCTACAATGAGCAGTTCTTC
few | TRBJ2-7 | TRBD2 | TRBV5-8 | CASSLQAGGPYEQYF | TGTGCCAGCAGCTTGCAGGCGGGAGGCCCCTACGAGCAGTACTTC
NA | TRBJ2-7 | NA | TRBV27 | CASSFSNPYEQYF | TGTGCCAGCAGTTTTAGCAACCCCTACGAGCAGTACTTC
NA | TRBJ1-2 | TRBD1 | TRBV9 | CASSGRQGANYGYTF | TGTGCCAGCAGCGGCCGACAGGGGGCTAACTATGGCTACACCTTC
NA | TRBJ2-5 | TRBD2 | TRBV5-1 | CASSLGSGGPETQYF | TGCGCCAGCAGCTTGGGGAGCGGGGGTCCGGAGACCCAGTACTTC
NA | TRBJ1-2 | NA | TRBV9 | CASSVRQGGGYTF | TGTGCCAGCAGCGTTCGGCAGGGAGGGGGCTACACCTTC
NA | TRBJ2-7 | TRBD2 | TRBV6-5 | CASSLAGGWYEQYF | TGTGCCAGCAGTCTAGCGGGAGGATGGTACGAGCAGTACTTC
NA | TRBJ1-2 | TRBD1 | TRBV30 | CAWSGGGQGIGGYTF | TGTGCCTGGAGTGGGGGGGGACAGGGGATCGGTGGCTACACCTTC
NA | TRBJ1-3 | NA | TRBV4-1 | CASSQDGARWGNTIYF | TGCGCCAGCAGCCAAGATGGGGCCAGGTGGGGAAACACCATATATTTT
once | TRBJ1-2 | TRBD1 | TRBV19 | CASSRGQMTNYGYTF | TGTGCCAGTAGTAGGGGACAGATGACAAACTATGGCTACACCTTC